This T cell receptor (beta chain) was captured in a study of cytomegalovirus exposure and HLA in healthy donors. Researchers ran the PCR with 60 Vbeta and 13 Jbeta primers. Clones were read by immunoSEQ multiplex PCR, and TCRdb kept only the in-frame ones, dropping some. This table has about 190,000 clones, around 75% appearing once. Comment on this clone: Its antigen is unidentified.

Broader study findings: HLA alleles showed associations with roughly 17,000 TCR beta sequences in a later analysis, at a 0.05 false discovery rate.

The sample consisted of PBMCs. This clonotype was sampled from a woman aged 45 to 65 in good health and CMV-seronegative.

The CDR3 loop is CASKTSGSYEQYF. CDR3 DNA: TGTGCCAGCAAGACTAGCGGGAGCTACGAGCAGTACTTC. The rearrangement uses TRBV19 and TRBJ2-7, with 12 positions matching TRBD2. The CDR3 length is 13 residues. J was trimmed by 3 bases and V by 9 bases; bases with no gene match: 3. Germline V gives CDR1 LNHDA, CDR2 SQIVND (reference sequence). Complete variable domain (other parts from reference TRBV19 and TRBJ2-7): DGGITQSPKYLFRKEGQNVTLSCEQNLNHDAMYWYRQDPGQGLRLIYYSQIVNDFQKGDIAEGYSVSREKKESFPLTVTSAQKNPTAFYLCASKTSGSYEQYFGPGTRLTVT.